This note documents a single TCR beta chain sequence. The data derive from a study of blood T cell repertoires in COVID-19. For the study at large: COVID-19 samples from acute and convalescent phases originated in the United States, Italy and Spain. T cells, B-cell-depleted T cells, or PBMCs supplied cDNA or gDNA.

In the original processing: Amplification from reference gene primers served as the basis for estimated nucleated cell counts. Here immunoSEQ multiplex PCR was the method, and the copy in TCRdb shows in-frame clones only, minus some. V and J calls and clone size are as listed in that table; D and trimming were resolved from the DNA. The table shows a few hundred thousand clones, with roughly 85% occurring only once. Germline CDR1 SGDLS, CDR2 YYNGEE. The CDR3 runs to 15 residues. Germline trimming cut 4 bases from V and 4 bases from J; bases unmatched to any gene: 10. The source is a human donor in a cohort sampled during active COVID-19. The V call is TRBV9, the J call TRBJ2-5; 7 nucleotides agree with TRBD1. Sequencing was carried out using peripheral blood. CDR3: CASSLEGARGETQYF. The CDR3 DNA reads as TGTGCCAGCAGCCTAGAGGGGGCGCGTGGAGAGACCCAGTACTTC. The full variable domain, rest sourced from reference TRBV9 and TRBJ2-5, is DSGVTQTPKHLITATGQRVTLRCSPRSGDLSVYWYQQSLDQGLQFLIQYYNGEERAKGNILERFSAQQFPDLHSELNLSSLELGDSALYFCASSLEGARGETQYFGPGTRLLVL.